These 4 T cell receptor beta chains originate from one sample sequenced in a study of blood T cell repertoires in COVID-19. TCRdb keeps only in-frame clones here, not all; method: immunoSEQ multiplex PCR. The sample carries 150,000 to 200,000 clones, 90% recorded once. Sequencing was performed on peripheral blood. These receptors came from a man aged 55 to 70 with active or convalescent COVID-19.

The CDR3 region has the DNA TGTGCCAGTTCCGGGGGGGCCGCGGGCTACACCTTC. This sequence encodes CASSGGAAGYTF. The rearrangement joins TRBV19 to TRBJ1-2; weak D call: TRBD1 (6 bases). CDR3 size: 12 residues. CDR1 is LNHDA, CDR2 SQIVND, per germline (reference sequence). Between the trimmed V and J ends, which lost 8 bases and 8 bases, there was a span of 15 bases.

The chain carries TRBV7-9 and TRBJ2-7; maybe TRBD1 (6 bases). The CDR3 runs 15 residues. Trimming left V 3 bases short and J 6 bases short, with 18 bases between. CDR1 and CDR2 from the germline V gene are SEHNR and FQNEAQ (reference sequence). CDR3 amino acids: CASSFAGTRGAEQYF. Written as DNA, the CDR3 is TGTGCCAGCAGCTTCGCTGGGACCAGGGGTGCCGAGCAGTACTTC.

This rearrangement joins TRBV6-5 to TRBJ1-1; tentatively, D is TRBD1 (6 bases). Germline CDR1 and CDR2: MNHEY and SVGAGI. Trimming pared 6 bases from V and 7 bases from J, leaving 15 bases between. This CDR3 comprises 13 residues. CDR3 coding DNA: TGTGCCAGCAGCCACGGACAGACGGATGAAGCTTTCTTT. Its protein is CASSHGQTDEAFF.

V usage is TRBV5-1 and J usage is TRBJ1-1, with 7 positions matching TRBD1. Germline V gives CDR1 SGHRS, CDR2 YFSETQ. V gave up 0 bases and J gave up 5 bases; unmatched junction bases: 7. The CDR3 has 15 residues. Here the CDR3 DNA reads TGCGCCAGCAGCTTGGTTCCAGGGGGAAGTACTGAAGCTTTCTTT. Its translation: CASSLVPGGSTEAFF.